This is a list of T cell receptor beta chains from one sample in a study of blood T cells in healthy people across ages. One entry per CDR3 protein, called by TCRdb with MiXCR from the 5' RACE reads. This table has hundreds of thousands of distinct CDR3 sequences, nearly 25% appearing once. A further study also used this sample, focusing on T cells of mothers and their children.

The sequenced sample consisted of blood. These receptors came from a boy between 5 and 17 years old in good health. Each CDR3 is given with its conserved first and last residue. The D gene is left open where the match is weak. Clone size is stated in some rows and not others, as once, few, many or a class when expanded.

j_call d_call v_call clone_size cdr3_length cdr3_aa cdr3_nt
TRBJ1-1 . TRBV29-1 . 16 CSVGGRAGYPHGEAFF TGCAGCGTTGGGGGTAGGGCAGGATACCCACATGGTGAAGCTTTCTTT
TRBJ2-2 TRBD2 TRBV7-3 few 16 CASSLSGGANTGELFF TGTGCCAGCAGCTTAAGCGGGGGGGCGAACACCGGGGAGCTGTTTTTT
TRBJ1-1 . TRBV29-1 . 13 CSVDVGRDTEAFF TGCAGCGTTGATGTCGGACGGGACACGGAAGCTTTCTTT
TRBJ1-4 TRBD1 TRBV20-1 . 14 CSAKGTGGNEKLFF TGCAGTGCTAAAGGGACAGGAGGAAATGAAAAACTGTTTTTT
TRBJ2-7 . TRBV4-2 . 16 CASSQEGTQYLYEQYF TGTGCCAGCAGCCAAGAAGGGACTCAATACCTCTACGAGCAGTACTTC
TRBJ2-6 . TRBV20-1 . 14 CSAFRGSGANVLTF TGCAGTGCTTTCAGGGGCTCTGGGGCCAACGTCCTGACTTTC
TRBJ2-7 TRBD2 TRBV4-1 many 13 CASSQGLAGEQYF TGCGCCAGCAGCCAAGGACTAGCGGGCGAGCAGTACTTC
TRBJ2-1 TRBD1 TRBV4-3 . 14 CASSLSMTGNQQFF TGCGCCAGCAGCCTGTCTATGACAGGGAATCAGCAGTTCTTC
TRBJ2-7 TRBD1 TRBV5-1 few 13 CASSQTGGGEQYF TGCGCCAGCAGCCAGACAGGGGGGGGCGAGCAGTACTTC
TRBJ2-7 TRBD1 TRBV7-6 . 16 CASSSTPWDSTYEQYF TGTGCCAGCAGCTCCACTCCGTGGGACAGCACCTACGAGCAGTACTTC
TRBJ2-1 . TRBV11-2 many 20 CASSLDRVSERTSWINEQFF TGTGCCAGCAGCTTAGATCGCGTCTCGGAGAGGACTTCCTGGATTAATGAGCAGTTCTTC
TRBJ2-1 TRBD2 TRBV18 . 20 CASSPPRTSGSLRTYNEQFF TGTGCCAGCTCACCGCCGAGGACTAGCGGGAGCTTAAGGACCTACAATGAGCAGTTCTTC
TRBJ2-1 . TRBV6-1 . 14 CASGVVAEFNEQFF TGTGCCAGCGGGGTGGTAGCGGAGTTCAATGAGCAGTTCTTC
TRBJ1-1 . TRBV11-2 few 12 CASSTVRLVAFF TGTGCCAGCAGCACGGTTAGGCTCGTCGCTTTCTTT
TRBJ2-1 TRBD2 TRBV3-1 . 17 CASSWTSGGLRHNEQFF TGTGCCAGCAGCTGGACTAGCGGGGGCCTTAGACACAATGAGCAGTTCTTC
TRBJ2-2 . TRBV5-1 few 14 CASSGQANTGELFF TGCGCCAGCAGCGGGCAGGCCAACACCGGGGAGCTGTTTTTT
TRBJ2-5 . TRBV14 . 14 CASSPILGQETQYF TGTGCCAGCAGCCCAATTCTGGGGCAAGAGACCCAGTACTTC
TRBJ2-7 . TRBV28 few 13 CASSSGFTYEQYF TGTGCCAGCAGTTCAGGGTTCACCTACGAGCAGTACTTC
TRBJ2-7 TRBD1 TRBV6-2/TRBV6-3 . 16 CASSYNRAGGSYEQYF TGTGCCAGCAGTTACAACCGGGCAGGGGGCTCCTACGAGCAGTACTTC
TRBJ2-3 . TRBV11-2 . 15 CASSLMAASTDTQYF TGTGCCAGCAGCTTAATGGCGGCTAGCACAGATACGCAGTATTTT
TRBJ2-1 TRBD2 TRBV6-2/TRBV6-3 . 14 CASSWRERYNEQFF TGTGCCAGCAGTTGGCGGGAGAGGTACAATGAGCAGTTCTTC
TRBJ2-3 . TRBV6-2/TRBV6-3 . 14 CASSYSGEADTQYF TGTGCCAGCAGTTACTCAGGGGAGGCAGATACGCAGTATTTT
TRBJ1-1 TRBD1 TRBV28 . 14 CASSYRGRVTEAFF TGTGCAAGCAGTTACAGGGGGAGGGTCACTGAAGCTTTCTTT
TRBJ2-1 TRBD2 TRBV5-6 . 14 CASSLTSGYNEQSF TGTGCCAGCAGCCTGACTAGCGGCTACAATGAGCAGTCCTTC
TRBJ1-6 . TRBV14 few 14 CASSQPGFGSPLHF TGTGCCAGCAGCCAACCGGGGTTCGGTTCACCCCTCCACTTT
TRBJ1-1 . TRBV29-1 few 13 CSVEGRMATEAFF TGCAGCGTTGAAGGCAGGATGGCCACTGAAGCTTTCTTT
TRBJ2-7 . TRBV24-1 . 14 CATSDNREAYEQYF TGTGCCACCAGTGATAACAGAGAGGCCTACGAGCAGTACTTC
TRBJ2-5 . TRBV20-1 few 13 CSASGQGQETQYF TGCAGTGCTAGCGGGCAAGGTCAAGAGACCCAGTACTTC
TRBJ1-4 . TRBV28 . 14 CASSLWPVEEKLFF TGTGCCAGCAGTTTATGGCCAGTAGAGGAAAAACTGTTTTTT
TRBJ1-2 . TRBV6-5 . 12 CAGKDRAYGYTF TGTGCCGGCAAAGACAGAGCCTATGGCTACACCTTC
TRBJ2-7 . TRBV10-3 . 12 CASADDMYEQYF TGTGCCAGCGCCGACGACATGTACGAGCAGTACTTC
TRBJ1-5 . TRBV19 . 12 CASSATGAPQHF TGTGCCAGTAGTGCGACGGGAGCTCCCCAGCATTTT
TRBJ2-3 . TRBV20-1 . 15 CSARARHIPTDTQYF TGCAGTGCTAGAGCCCGACACATACCCACAGATACGCAGTATTTT
TRBJ2-3 TRBD1 TRBV28 few 15 CASSSGGRGTDTQYF TGTGCCAGCAGTTCAGGGGGCAGAGGCACAGATACGCAGTATTTT
TRBJ2-7 TRBD2 TRBV28 . 16 CASSSQATSGRASLSF TGTGCCAGCAGTTCTCAAGCGACTAGCGGGAGGGCCAGCTTATCTTTC
TRBJ2-6 . TRBV4-2 many 19 CASSHPGGGVRSGANVLTF TGTGCCAGCAGCCATCCAGGTGGCGGGGTTCGCTCTGGGGCCAACGTCCTGACTTTC
TRBJ1-2 . TRBV14 few 17 CASSQDKGDRPHYGYTF TGTGCCAGCAGCCAAGATAAGGGGGACCGTCCCCACTATGGCTACACCTTC